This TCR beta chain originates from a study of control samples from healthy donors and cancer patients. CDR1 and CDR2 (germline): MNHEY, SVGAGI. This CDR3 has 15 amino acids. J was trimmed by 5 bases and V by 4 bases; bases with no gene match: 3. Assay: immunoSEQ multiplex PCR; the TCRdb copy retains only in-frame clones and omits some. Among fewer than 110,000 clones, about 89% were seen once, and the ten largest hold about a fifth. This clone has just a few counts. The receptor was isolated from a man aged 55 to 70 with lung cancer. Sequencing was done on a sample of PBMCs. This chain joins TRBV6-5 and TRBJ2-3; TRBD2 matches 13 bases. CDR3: CASSSLAGGQDTQYF. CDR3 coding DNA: TGTGCCAGCAGTTCACTAGCGGGGGGGCAAGATACGCAGTATTTT.